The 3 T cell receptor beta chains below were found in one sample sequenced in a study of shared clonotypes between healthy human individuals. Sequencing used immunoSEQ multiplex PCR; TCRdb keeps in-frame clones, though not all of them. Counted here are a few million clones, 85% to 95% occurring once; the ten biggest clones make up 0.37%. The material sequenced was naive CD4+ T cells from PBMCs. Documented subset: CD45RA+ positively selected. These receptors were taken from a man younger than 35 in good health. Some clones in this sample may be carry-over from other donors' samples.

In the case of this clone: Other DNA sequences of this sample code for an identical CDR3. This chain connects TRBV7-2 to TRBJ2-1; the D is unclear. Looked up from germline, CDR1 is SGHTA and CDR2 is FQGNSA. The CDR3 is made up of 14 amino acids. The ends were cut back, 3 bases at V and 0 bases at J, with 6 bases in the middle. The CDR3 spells CASSFGGSYNEQFF. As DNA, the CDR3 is TGTGCCAGCAGCTTCGGCGGCTCCTACAATGAGCAGTTCTTC.

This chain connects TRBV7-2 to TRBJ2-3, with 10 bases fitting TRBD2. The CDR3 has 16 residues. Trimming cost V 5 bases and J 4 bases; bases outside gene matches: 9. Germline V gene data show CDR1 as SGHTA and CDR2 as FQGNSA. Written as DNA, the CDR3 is TGTGCCAGCAGCCCTTGGGCTAGCGGGAGCTCAGATACGCAGTATTTT. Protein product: CASSPWASGSSDTQYF.

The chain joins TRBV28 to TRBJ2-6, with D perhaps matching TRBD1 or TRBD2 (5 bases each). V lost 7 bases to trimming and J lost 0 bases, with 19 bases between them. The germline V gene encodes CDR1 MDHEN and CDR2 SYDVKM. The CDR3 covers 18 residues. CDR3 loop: CASNLNRDRRSGANVLTF. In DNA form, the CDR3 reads TGTGCCAGCAATCTAAACCGGGACCGGCGCTCTGGGGCCAACGTCCTGACTTTC.